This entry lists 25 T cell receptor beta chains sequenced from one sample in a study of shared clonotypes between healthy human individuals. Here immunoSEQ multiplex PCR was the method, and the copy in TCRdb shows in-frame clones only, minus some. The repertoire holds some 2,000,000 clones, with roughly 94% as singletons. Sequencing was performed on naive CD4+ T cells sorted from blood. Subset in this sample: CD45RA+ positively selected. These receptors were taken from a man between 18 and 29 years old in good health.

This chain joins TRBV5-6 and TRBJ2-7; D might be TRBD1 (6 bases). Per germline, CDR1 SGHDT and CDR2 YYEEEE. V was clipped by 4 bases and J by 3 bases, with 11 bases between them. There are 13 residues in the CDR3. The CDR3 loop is CASSPGHNYEQYF. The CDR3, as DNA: TGTGCCAGCAGCCCGGGACATAACTACGAGCAGTACTTC.

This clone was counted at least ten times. The CDR3, as DNA: TGTGCCAGCAGTTGGAAAGAGCCCCAGCATTTT. This codes for CASSWKEPQHF. The chain joins TRBV6-1 to TRBJ1-5; no definite D call. Germline CDR1 and CDR2: MNHNS and SASEGT. Trimming shortened V by 5 bases and J by 8 bases, and 7 bases separated the two germline ends. The CDR3 totals 11 residues.

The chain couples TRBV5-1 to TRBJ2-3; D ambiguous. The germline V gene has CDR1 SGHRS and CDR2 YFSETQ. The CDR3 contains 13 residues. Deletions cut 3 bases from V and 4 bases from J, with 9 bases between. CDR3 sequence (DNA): TGCGCCAGCAGCTGGGTAGCATCAGATACGCAGTATTTT. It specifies CASSWVASDTQYF.

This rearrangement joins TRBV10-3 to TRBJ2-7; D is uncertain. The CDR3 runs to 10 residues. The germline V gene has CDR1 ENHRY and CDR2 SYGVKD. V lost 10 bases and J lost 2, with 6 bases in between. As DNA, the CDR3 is TGTGCCACTGGGACCTACGAGCAGTACTTC. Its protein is CATGTYEQYF.

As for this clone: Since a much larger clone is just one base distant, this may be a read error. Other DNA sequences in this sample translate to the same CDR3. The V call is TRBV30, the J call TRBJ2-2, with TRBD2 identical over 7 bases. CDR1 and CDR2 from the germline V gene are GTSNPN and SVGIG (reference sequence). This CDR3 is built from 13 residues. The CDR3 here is CAWSSGNSGELFF. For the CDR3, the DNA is TGTGCCTGGAGTAGCGGGAATTCCGGGGAGCTGTTTTTC.

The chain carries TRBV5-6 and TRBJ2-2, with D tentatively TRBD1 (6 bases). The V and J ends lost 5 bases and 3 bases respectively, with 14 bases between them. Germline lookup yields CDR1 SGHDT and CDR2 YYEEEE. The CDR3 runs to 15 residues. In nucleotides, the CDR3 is TGTGCCAGCAGTTCGAACAGGGCGGACACCGGGGAGCTGTTTTTT. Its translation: CASSSNRADTGELFF.

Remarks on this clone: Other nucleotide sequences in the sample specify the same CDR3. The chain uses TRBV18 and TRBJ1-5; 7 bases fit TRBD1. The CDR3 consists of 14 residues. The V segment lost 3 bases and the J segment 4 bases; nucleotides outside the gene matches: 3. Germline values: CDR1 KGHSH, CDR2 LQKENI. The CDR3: CASSPGQANQPQHF. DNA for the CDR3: TGTGCCAGCTCACCCGGACAGGCAAATCAGCCCCAGCATTTT.

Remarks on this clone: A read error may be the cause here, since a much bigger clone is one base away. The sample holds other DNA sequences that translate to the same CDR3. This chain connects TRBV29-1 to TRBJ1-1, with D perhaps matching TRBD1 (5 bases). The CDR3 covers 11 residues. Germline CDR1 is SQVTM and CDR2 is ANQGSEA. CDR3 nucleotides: TGCAGCGTTGTGGGGGGGACTGAAGCCTTCTTT. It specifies CSVVGGTEAFF.

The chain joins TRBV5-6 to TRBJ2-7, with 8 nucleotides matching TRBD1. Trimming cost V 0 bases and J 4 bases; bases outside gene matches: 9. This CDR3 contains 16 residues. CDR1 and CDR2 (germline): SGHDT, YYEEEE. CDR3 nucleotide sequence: TGTGCCAGCAGCTTGGAATCCGGGACAGGACGGTACGAGCAGTACTTC. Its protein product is CASSLESGTGRYEQYF.

In DNA, the CDR3 is TGTGCCATTGGGAGACAGGAGTACGAGCAGTACTTC. Protein sequence: CAIGRQEYEQYF. J is TRBJ2-7 and V is TRBV6-6; D might be TRBD1 (6 bases). V lost 10 bases and J lost 4, with 14 bases in between. This CDR3 has 12 residues. From germline, CDR1 is MNHNY and CDR2 SVGAGI (reference sequence).

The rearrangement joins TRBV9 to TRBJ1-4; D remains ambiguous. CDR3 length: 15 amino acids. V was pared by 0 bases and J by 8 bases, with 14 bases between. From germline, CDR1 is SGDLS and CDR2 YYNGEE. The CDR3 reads CASSVDVRVEEKLFF. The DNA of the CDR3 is TGTGCCAGCAGCGTAGACGTGAGGGTAGAAGAAAAACTGTTTTTT.

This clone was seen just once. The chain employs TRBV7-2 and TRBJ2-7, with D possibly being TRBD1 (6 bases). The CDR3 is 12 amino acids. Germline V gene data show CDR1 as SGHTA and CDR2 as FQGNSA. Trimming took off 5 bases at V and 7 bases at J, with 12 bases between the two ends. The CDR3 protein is CASSTFDREQYF. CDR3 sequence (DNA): TGTGCCAGCAGCACGTTTGACAGGGAGCAGTACTTC.

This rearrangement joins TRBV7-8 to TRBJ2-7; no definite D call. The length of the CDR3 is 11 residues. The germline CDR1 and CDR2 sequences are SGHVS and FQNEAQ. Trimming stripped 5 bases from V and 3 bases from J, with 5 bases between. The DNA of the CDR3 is TGTGCCAGCAGCGCCCGCTACGAGCAGTACTTC. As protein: CASSARYEQYF.

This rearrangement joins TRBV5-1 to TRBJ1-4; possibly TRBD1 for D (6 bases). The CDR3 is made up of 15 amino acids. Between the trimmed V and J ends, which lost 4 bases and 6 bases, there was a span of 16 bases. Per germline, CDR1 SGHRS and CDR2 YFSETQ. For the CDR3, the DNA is TGCGCCAGCAGCCCACTACAGGGAAGGGATGAAAAACTGTTTTTT. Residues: CASSPLQGRDEKLFF.

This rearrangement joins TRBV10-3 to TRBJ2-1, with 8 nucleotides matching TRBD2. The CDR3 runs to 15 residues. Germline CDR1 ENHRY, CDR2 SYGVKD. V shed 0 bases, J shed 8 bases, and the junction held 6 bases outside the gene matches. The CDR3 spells CAISESSGSGDEQFF. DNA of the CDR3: TGTGCCATCAGTGAGTCGAGCGGGAGCGGGGATGAGCAGTTCTTC.

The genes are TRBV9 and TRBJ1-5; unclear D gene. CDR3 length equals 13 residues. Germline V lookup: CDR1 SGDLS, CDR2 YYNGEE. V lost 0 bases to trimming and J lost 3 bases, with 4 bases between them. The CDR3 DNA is TGTGCCAGCAGCGTAGACCACAATCAGCCCCAGCATTTT. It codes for CASSVDHNQPQHF.

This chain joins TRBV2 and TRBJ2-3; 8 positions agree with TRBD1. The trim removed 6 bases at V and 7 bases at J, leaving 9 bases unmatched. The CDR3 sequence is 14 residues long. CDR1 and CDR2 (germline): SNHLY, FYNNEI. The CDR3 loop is CASRETGAGNTQYF. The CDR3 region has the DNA TGTGCCAGCAGGGAGACAGGGGCGGGAAATACGCAGTATTTT.

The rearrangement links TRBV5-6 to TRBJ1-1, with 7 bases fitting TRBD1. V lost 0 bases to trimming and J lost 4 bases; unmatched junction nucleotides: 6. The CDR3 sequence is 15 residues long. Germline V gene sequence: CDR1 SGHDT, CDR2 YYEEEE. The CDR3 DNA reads TGTGCCAGCAGCTTGGACAGGGGAACCTCCACTGAAGCTTTCTTT. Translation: CASSLDRGTSTEAFF.

The CDR3: CASSSRGAGNTIYF. CDR3 coding DNA: TGTGCCAGCAGCTCGCGGGGGGCTGGAAACACCATATATTTT. The chain has TRBV7-9 and TRBJ1-3, with D perhaps matching TRBD1 (5 bases). In germline, CDR1 is SEHNR, CDR2 FQNEAQ (reference sequence). This CDR3 comprises 14 residues. Trimming cost V 4 bases and J 2 bases, with 9 bases left between them.

DNA of the CDR3: TGTGCCAGCAGCCGACAGGTGGATCGGGCCAACGTCCTGACTTTC. This translates into CASSRQVDRANVLTF. The chain is built from TRBV11-2 and TRBJ2-6; a possible D gene is TRBD1 (6 bases). Germline CDR1 is SGHAT and CDR2 is FQNNGV. The CDR3 is 15 residues long. The V and J ends lost 5 bases and 5 bases respectively, with 13 bases between them.

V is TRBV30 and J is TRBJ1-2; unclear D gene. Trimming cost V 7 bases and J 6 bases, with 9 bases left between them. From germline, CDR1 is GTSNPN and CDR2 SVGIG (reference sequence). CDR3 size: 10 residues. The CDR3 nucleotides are TGTGCCTTCTTCAGCCATGGCTACACCTTC. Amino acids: CAFFSHGYTF.

The CDR3 nucleotides read TGTGCCAGCAGTGGACAGGGACAAGGCGAGCAGTACTTC. Its translation is CASSGQGQGEQYF. V and J are TRBV2 and TRBJ2-7, with 7 bases identical to TRBD1. The V and J ends lost 4 bases and 6 bases, in that order; junction bases with no gene match: 6. CDR1 is SNHLY, CDR2 FYNNEI, per germline. The CDR3 loop spans 13 amino acids.

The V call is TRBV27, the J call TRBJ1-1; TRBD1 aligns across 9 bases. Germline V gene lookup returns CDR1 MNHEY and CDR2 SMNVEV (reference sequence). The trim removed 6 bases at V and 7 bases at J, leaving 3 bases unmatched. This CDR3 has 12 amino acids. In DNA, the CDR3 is TGTGCCAGCAGCCCGGACAGGGGTGAAGCTTTCTTT. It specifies CASSPDRGEAFF.

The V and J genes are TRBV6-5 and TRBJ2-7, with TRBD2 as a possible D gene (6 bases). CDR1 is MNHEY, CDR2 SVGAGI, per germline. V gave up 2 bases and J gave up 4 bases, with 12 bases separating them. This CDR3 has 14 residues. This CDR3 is CASSYRESEYEQYF. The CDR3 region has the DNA TGTGCCAGCAGTTACCGGGAGTCAGAGTACGAGCAGTACTTC.

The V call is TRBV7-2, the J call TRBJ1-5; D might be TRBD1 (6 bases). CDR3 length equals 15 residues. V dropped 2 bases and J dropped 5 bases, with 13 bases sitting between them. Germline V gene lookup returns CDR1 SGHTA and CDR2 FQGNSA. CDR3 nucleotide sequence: TGTGCCAGCAGCTTAAATATAGCAGGGGATCAGCCCCAGCATTTT. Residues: CASSLNIAGDQPQHF.